The clone carrying this TCR beta chain was seen only a few times. Its cognate antigen is unknown. This entry comes from a study of T-cell reconstitution after alpha-beta-depleted transplantation in children. Study-level results: From newly produced T cells came most of the T-cell counts and diversity one year after transplant. Expanded graft clones, several hundred of them, were reportedly the source of alpha-beta T cells about two months after transplant.

Unique molecular identifiers were incorporated into the prepared TCRbeta library. Via MiXCR, TCRdb re-called the PCR reads, giving one row per CDR3 protein. The sample has approximately 97,000 distinct CDR3 sequences; around 7% are singletons. There are 15 residues in the CDR3. Germline assignment: CDR1 LGHNA and CDR2 YSLEER. V gave up 2 bases and J gave up 7 bases, with 17 bases separating them. The starting material was PBMCs, obtained before TCRalphabeta/CD19-depleted stem cell transplant. This TCR was recovered from a boy aged 2-9 years with acute lymphoblastic leukemia, due to receive a stem cell transplant. V is TRBV4-3 and J is TRBJ1-1; D is uncertain. The CDR3 region is CASSQQEMGGYEAFF. In DNA, the CDR3 is TGCGCCAGCAGCCAACAGGAAATGGGCGGATATGAAGCTTTCTTT.